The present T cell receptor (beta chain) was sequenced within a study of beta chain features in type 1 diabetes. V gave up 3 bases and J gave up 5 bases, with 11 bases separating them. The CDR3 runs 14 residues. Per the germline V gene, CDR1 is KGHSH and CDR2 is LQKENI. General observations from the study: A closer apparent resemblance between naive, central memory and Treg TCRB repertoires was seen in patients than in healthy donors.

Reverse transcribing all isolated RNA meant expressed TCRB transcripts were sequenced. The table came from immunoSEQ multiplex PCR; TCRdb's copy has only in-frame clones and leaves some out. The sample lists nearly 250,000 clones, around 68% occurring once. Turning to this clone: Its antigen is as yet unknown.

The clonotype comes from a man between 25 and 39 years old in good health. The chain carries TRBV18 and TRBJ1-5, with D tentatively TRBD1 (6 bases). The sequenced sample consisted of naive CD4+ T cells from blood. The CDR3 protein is CASSPTDSYQPQHF. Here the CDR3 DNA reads TGTGCCAGCTCACCGACGGACAGCTATCAGCCCCAGCATTTT.